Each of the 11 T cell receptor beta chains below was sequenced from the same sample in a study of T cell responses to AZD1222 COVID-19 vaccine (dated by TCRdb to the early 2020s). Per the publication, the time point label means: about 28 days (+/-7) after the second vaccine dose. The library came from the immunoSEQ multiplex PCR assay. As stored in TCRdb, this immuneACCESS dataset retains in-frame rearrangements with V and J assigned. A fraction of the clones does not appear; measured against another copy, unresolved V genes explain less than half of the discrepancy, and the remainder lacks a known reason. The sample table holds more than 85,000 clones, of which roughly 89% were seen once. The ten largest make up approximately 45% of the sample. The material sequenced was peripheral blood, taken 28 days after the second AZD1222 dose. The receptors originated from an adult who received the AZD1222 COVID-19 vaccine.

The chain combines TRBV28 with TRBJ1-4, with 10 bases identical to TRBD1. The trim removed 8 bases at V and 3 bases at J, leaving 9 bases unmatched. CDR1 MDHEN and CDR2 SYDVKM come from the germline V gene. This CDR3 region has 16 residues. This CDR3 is CASGQGVLGANEKLFF. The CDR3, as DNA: TGTGCCAGCGGACAGGGGGTATTGGGGGCTAATGAAAAACTGTTTTTT. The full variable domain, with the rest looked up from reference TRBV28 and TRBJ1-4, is DVKVTQSSRYLVKRTGEKVFLECVQDMDHENMFWYRQDPGLGLRLIYFSYDVKMKEKGDIPEGYSVSREKKERFSLILESASTNQTSMYLCASGQGVLGANEKLFFGSGTQLSVL.

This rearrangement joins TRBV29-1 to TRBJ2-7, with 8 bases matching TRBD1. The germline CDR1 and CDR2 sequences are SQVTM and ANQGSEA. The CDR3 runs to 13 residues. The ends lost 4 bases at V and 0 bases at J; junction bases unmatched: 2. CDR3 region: CSVGQGLSYEQYF. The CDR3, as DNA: TGCAGCGTTGGACAGGGGCTCTCCTACGAGCAGTACTTC.

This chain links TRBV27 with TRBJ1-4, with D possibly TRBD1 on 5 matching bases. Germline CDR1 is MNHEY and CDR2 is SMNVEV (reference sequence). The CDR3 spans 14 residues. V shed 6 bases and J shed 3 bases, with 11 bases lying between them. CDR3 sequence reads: CASSRQTSNEKLFF. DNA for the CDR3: TGTGCCAGCAGCCGACAGACCTCTAATGAAAAACTGTTTTTT.

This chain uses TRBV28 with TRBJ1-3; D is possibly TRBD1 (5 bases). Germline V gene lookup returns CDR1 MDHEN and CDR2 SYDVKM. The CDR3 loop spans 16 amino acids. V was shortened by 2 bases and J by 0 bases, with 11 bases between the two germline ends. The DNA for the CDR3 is TGTGCCAGCAGTTTAGGGACCCCTTACTCTGGAAACACCATATATTTT. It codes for CASSLGTPYSGNTIYF.

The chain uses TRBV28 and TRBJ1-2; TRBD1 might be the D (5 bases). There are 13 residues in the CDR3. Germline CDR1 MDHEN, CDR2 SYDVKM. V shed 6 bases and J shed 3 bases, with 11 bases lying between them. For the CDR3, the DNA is TGTGCCAGCAGACAACAGGCGTACTATGGCTACACCTTC. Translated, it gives CASRQQAYYGYTF.

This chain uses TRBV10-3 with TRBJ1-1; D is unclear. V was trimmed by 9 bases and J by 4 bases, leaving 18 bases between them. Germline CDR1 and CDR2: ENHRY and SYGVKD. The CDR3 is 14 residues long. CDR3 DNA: TGTGCCATTACCACGGCCCCAGCCGGCACTGAAGCTTTCTTT. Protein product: CAITTAPAGTEAFF.

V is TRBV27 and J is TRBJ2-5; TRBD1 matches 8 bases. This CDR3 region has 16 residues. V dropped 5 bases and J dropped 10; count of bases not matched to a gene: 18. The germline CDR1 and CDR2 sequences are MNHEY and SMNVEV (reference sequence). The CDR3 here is CASSNRRQGTSRDQYF. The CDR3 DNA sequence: TGTGCCAGCAGTAATAGACGACAGGGGACCTCGAGGGACCAGTACTTC.

Here the CDR3 DNA reads TGTGCCAGCAGCTCCGTAGACCTAGCGGGAGGGCCGGGGGAGACCCAGTACTTC. Its translation: CASSSVDLAGGPGETQYF. The chain uses TRBV7-9 and TRBJ2-5, with 12 bases identical to TRBD2. Trimming cost V 4 bases and J 5 bases; bases outside gene matches: 14. This CDR3 is built from 18 residues. Germline assignment: CDR1 SEHNR and CDR2 FQNEAQ (reference sequence). The whole variable domain, filled in from reference TRBV7-9 and TRBJ2-5, reads DTGVSQNPRHKITKRGQNVTFRCDPISEHNRLYWYRQTLGQGPEFLTYFQNEAQLEKSRLLSDRFSAERPKGSFSTLEIQRTEQGDSAMYLCASSSVDLAGGPGETQYFGPGTRLLVL.

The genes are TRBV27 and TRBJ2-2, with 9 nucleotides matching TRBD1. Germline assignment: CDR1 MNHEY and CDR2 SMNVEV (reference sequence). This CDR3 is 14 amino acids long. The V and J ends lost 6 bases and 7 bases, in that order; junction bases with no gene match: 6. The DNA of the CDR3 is TGTGCCAGCAGGGGGACAGGGAGGGGCGGGGAGCTGTTTTTT. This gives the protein CASRGTGRGGELFF.

The CDR3 DNA reads TGTGCCAGCAGGGGGGGTTATAGCAATCAGCCCCAGCATTTT. It codes for CASRGGYSNQPQHF. This chain uses TRBV28 with TRBJ1-5, with D possibly matching TRBD1 (5 bases). Trimming stripped 6 bases from V and 0 bases from J, with 9 bases between. From germline, CDR1 is MDHEN and CDR2 SYDVKM. This CDR3 region has 14 residues. Filled out from reference TRBV28 and TRBJ1-5, the complete variable domain reads DVKVTQSSRYLVKRTGEKVFLECVQDMDHENMFWYRQDPGLGLRLIYFSYDVKMKEKGDIPEGYSVSREKKERFSLILESASTNQTSMYLCASRGGYSNQPQHFGDGTRLSIL.

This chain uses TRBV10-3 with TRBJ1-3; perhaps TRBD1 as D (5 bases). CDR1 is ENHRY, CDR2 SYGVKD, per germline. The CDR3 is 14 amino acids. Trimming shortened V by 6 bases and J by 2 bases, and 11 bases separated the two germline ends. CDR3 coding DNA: TGTGCCATCAGCCAAGGGGAAACTGGAAACACCATATATTTT. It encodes CAISQGETGNTIYF.